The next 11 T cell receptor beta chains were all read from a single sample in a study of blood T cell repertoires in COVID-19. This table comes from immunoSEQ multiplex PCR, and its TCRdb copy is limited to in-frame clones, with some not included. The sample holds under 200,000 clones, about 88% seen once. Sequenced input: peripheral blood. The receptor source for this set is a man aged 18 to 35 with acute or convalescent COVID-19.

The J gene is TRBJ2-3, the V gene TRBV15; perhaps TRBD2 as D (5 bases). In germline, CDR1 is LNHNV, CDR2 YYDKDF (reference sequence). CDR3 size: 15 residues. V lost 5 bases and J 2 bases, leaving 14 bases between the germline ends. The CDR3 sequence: CATSPLGRNTDTQYF. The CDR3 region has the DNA TGTGCCACCAGCCCCTTAGGGAGAAACACAGATACGCAGTATTTT.

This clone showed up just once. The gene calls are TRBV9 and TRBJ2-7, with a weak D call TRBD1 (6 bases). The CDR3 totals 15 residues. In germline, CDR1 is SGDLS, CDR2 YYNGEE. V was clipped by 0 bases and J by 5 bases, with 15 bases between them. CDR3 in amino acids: CASSVGTVPLDEQYF. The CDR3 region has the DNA TGTGCCAGCAGCGTAGGGACAGTCCCCCTGGACGAGCAGTACTTC.

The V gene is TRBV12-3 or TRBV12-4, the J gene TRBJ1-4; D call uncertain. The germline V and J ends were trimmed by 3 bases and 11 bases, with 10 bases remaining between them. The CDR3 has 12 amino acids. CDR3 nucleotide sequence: TGTGCCAGCAGTTTCGATCCGGAGAAACTGTTTTTT. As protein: CASSFDPEKLFF.

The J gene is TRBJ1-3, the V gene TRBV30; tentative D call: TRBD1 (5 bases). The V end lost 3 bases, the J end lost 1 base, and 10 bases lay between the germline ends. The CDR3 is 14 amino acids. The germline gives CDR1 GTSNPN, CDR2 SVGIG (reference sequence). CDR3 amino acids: CAWSVRGSGNTIYF. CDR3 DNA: TGTGCCTGGAGCGTACGGGGGTCTGGAAACACCATATATTTT.

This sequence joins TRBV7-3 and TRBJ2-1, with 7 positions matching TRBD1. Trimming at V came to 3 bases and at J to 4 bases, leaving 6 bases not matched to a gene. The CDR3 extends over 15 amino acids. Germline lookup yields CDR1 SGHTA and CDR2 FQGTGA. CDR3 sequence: CASSFRDSNYNEQFF. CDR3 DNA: TGTGCCAGCAGCTTTCGGGACAGCAATTACAATGAGCAGTTCTTC.

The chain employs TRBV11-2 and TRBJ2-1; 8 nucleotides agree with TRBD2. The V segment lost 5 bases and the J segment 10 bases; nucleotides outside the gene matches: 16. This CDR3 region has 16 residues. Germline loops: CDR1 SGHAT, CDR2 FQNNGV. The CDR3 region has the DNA TGTGCCAGCAGCAGTAGAAGAGGGACTAGGCGTTTGGAGCAGTTCTTC. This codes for CASSSRRGTRRLEQFF.

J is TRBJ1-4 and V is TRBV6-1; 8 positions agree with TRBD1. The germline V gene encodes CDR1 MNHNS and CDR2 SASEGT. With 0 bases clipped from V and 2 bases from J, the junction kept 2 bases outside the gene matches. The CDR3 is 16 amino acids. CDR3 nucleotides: TGTGCCAGCAGTGAAGCTTACAGGGGGACTAATGAAAAACTGTTTTTT. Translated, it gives CASSEAYRGTNEKLFF.

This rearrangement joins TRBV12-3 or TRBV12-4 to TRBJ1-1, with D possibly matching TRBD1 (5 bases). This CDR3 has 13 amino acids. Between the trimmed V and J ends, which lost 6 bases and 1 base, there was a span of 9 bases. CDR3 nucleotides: TGTGCCAGCAGACCAGACAGGAACACTGAAGCTTTCTTT. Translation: CASRPDRNTEAFF.

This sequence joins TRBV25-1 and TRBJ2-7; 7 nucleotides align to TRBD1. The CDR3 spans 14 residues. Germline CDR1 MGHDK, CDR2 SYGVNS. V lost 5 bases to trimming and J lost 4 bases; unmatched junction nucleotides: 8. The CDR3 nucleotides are TGTGCCAGCAGTAGGACAGGCGGCGGGTACGAGCAGTACTTC. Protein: CASSRTGGGYEQYF.

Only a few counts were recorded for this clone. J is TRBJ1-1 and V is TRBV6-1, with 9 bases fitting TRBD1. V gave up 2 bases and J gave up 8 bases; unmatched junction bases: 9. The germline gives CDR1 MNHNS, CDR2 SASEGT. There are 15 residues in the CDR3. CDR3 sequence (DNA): TGTGCCAGCAGTGAACCTGGACAGGGGACTAGGGAAGCTTTCTTT. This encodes CASSEPGQGTREAFF.

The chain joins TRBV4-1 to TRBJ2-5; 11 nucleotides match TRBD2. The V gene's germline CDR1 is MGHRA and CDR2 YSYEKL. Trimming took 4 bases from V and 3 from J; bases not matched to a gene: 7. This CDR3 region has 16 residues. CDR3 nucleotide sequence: TGCGCCAGCAGCCGAGGCGTAGCGGGGGGGGAAGAGACCCAGTACTTC. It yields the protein CASSRGVAGGEETQYF.